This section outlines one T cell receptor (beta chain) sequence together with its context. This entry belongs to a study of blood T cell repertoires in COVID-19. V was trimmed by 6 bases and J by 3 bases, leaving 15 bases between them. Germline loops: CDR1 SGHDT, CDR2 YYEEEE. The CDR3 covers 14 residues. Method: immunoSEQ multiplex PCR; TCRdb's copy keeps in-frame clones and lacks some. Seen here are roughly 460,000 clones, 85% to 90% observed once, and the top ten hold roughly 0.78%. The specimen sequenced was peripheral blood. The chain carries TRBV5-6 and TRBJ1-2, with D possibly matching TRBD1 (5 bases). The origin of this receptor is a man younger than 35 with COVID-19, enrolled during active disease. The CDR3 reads CASIPRGSDYGYTF. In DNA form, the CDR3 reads TGTGCCAGCATCCCAAGGGGATCGGACTATGGCTACACCTTC.